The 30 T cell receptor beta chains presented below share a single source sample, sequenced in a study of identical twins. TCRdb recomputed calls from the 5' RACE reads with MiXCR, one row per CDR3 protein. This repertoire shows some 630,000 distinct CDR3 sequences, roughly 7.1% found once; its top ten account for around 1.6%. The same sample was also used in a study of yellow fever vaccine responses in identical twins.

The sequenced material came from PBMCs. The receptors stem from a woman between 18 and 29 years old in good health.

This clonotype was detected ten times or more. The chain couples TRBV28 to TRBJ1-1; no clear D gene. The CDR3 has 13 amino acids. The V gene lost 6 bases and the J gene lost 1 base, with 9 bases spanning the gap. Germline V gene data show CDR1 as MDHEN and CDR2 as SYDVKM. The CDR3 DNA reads TGTGCCAGCAGCCGCCAGCGGAACACTGAAGCTTTCTTT. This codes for CASSRQRNTEAFF.

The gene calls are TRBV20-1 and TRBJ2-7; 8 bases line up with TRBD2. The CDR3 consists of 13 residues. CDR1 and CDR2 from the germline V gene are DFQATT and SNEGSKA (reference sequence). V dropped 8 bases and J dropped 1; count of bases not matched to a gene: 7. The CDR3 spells CSTYSGESYEQYV. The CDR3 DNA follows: TGCAGTACCTATAGCGGGGAGTCCTACGAGCAGTACGTC.

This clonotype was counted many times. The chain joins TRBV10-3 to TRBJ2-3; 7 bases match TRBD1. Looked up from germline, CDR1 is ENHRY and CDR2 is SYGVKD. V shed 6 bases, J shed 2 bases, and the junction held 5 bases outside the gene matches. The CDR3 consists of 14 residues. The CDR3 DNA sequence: TGTGCCATCAGAGAAGGACAGGCCACAGATACGCAGTATTTT. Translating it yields CAIREGQATDTQYF.

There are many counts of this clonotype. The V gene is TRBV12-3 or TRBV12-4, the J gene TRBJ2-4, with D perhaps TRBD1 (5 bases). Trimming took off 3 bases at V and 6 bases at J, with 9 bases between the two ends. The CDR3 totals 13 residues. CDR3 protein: CASSFRQLNIQYF. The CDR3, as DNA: TGTGCCAGCAGTTTCAGACAGTTAAACATTCAGTACTTC.

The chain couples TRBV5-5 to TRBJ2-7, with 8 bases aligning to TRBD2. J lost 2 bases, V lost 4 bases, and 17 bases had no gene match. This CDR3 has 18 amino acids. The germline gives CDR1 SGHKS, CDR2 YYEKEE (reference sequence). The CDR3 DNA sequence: TGTGCCAGCAGCGCCCGCACCGCCGCGGGACTAGAGACCTACGAGCAGTACTTC. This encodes CASSARTAAGLETYEQYF.

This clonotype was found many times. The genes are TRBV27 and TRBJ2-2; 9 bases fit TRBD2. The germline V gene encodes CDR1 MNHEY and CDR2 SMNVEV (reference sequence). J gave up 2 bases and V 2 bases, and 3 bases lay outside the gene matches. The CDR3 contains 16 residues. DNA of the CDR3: TGTGCCAGCAGTTTACTGACTAGCGGAAACACCGGGGAGCTGTTTTTT. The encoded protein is CASSLLTSGNTGELFF.

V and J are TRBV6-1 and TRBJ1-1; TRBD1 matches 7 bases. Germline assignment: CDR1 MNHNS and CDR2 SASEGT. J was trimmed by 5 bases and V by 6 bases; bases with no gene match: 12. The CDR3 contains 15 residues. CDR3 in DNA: TGTGCCAGCAGGGACAGGCCTAATCAAGGGACTGAAGCTTTCTTT. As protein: CASRDRPNQGTEAFF.

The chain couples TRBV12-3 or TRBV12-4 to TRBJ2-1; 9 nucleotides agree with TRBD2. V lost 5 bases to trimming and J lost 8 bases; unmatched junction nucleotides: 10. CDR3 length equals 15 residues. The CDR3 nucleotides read TGTGCCAGCAGTCCCGGGGTAGCGGGAGTCCATGAGCAGTTCTTC. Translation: CASSPGVAGVHEQFF.

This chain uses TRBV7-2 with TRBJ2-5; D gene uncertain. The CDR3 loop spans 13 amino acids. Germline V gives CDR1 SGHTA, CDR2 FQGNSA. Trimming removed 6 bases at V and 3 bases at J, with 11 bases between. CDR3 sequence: CASSTYTEETQYF. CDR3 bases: TGTGCCAGCAGTACGTACACCGAAGAGACCCAGTACTTC.

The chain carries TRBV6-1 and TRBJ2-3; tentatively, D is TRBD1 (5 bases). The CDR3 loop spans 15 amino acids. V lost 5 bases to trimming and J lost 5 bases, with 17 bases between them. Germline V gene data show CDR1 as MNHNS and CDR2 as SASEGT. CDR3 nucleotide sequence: TGTGCCAGCAGTATCGGGCTCCCCCAGGGAGATACGCAGTATTTT. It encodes CASSIGLPQGDTQYF.

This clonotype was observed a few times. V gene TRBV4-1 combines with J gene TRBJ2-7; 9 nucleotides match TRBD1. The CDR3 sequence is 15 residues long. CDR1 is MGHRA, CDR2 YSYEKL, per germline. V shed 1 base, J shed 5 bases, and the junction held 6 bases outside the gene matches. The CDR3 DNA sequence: TGCGCCAGCAGCCAAGGGGACAGGGATAGACACGAGCAGTACTTC. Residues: CASSQGDRDRHEQYF.

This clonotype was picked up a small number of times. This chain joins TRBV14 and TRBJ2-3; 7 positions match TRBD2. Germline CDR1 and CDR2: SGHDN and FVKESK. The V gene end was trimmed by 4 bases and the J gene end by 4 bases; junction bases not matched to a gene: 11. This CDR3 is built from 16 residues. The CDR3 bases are TGTGCCAGCAGCCCGGGACGGGACTATTGGTCAGATACGCAGTATTTT. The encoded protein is CASSPGRDYWSDTQYF.

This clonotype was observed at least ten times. This chain's CDR3 is CASSLGSKLNTEAFF. Written as DNA, the CDR3 is TGTGCCAGCAGCTTAGGCTCTAAATTGAACACTGAAGCTTTCTTT. This chain uses TRBV7-2 with TRBJ1-1; no definite D call. The ends were cut back, 1 base at V and 0 bases at J, with 9 bases in the middle. Per the germline V gene, CDR1 is SGHTA and CDR2 is FQGNSA. The CDR3 sequence is 15 residues long.

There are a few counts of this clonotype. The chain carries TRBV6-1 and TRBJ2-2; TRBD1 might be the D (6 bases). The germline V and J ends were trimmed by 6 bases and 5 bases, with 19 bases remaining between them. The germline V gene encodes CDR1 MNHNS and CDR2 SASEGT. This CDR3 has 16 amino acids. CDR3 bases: TGTGCCAGCAGCACACTAGGGACAACTCGAACCGGGGAGCTGTTTTTT. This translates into CASSTLGTTRTGELFF.

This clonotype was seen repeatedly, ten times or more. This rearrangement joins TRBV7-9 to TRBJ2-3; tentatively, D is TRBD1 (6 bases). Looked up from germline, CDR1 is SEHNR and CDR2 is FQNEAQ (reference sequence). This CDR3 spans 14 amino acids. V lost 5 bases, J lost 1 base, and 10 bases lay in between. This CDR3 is CASSVRTGTDTQYF. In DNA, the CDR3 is TGTGCCAGCAGCGTCAGGACAGGCACAGATACGCAGTATTTT.

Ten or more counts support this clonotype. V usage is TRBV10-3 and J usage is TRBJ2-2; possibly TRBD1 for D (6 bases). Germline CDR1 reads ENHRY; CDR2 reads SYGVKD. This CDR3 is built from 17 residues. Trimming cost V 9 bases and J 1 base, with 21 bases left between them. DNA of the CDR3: TGTGCCATTCGCCCCAAGGTGGGGACACAGAACACCGGGGAGCTGTTTTTT. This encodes CAIRPKVGTQNTGELFF.

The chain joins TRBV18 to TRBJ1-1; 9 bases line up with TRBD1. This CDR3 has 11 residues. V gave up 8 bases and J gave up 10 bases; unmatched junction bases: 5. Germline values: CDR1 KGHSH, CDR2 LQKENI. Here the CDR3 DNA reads TGTGCCAGCAGACAGGGGGAATTAGCTTTCTTT. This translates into CASRQGELAFF.

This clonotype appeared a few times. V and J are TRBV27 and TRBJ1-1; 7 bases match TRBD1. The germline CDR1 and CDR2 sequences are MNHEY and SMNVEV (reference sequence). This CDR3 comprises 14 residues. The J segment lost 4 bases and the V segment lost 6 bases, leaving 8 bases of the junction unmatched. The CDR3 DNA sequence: TGTGCCAGCAGACTAGCAGGGGGGATCACTGAAGCTTTCTTT. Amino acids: CASRLAGGITEAFF.

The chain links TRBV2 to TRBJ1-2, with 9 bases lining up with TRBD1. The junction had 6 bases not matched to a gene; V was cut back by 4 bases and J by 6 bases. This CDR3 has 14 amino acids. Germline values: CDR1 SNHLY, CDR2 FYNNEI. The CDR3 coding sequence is TGTGCCAGCAGTGGGACAGGGGTGCAGAATGGCTACACCTTC. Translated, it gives CASSGTGVQNGYTF.

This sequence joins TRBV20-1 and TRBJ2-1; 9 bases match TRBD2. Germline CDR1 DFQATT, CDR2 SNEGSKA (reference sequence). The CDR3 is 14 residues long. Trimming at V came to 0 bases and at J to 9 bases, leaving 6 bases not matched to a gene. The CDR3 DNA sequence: TGCAGTGCTAGAGATTCTAGCGGGGTGTTTGAGCAGTTCTTC. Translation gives CSARDSSGVFEQFF.

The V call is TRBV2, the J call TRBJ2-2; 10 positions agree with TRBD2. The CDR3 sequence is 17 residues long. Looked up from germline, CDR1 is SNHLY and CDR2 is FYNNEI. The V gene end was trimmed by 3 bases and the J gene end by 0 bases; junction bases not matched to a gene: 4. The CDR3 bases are TGTGCCAGCAGTGATGCAGGACTAGCGGCGAACACCGGGGAGCTGTTTTTT. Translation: CASSDAGLAANTGELFF. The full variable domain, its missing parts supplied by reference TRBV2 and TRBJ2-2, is EPEVTQTPSHQVTQMGQEVILRCVPISNHLYFYWYRQILGQKVEFLVSFYNNEISEKSEIFDDQFSVERPDGSNFTLKIRSTKLEDSAMYFCASSDAGLAANTGELFFGEGSRLTVL.

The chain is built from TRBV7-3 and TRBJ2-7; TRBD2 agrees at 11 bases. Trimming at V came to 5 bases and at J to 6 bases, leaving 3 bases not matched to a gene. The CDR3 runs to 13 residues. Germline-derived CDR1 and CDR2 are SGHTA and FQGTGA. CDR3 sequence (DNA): TGTGCCAGCAGCCAAACTAGCGGGGGCGAGCAGTACTTC. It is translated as CASSQTSGGEQYF.

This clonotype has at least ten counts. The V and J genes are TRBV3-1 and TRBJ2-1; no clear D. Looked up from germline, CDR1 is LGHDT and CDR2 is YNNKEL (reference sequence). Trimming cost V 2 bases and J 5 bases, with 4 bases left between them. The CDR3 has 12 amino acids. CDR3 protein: CASSQIDNEQFF. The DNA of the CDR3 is TGTGCCAGCAGCCAAATAGACAATGAGCAGTTCTTC.

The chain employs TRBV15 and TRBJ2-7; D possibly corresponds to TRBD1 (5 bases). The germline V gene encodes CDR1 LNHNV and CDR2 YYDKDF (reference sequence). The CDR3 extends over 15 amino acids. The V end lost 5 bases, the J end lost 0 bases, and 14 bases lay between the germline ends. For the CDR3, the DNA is TGTGCCACCAGCGCCCGGAACAGGAGCTCCTACGAGCAGTACTTC. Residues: CATSARNRSSYEQYF.

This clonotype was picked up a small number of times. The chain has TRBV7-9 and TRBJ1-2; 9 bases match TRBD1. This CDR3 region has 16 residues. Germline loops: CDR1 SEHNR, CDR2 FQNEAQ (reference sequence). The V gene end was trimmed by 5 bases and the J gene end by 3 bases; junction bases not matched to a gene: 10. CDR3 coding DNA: TGTGCCAGCAGCCCGACCGGGACAGGGTTTGACTATGGCTACACCTTC. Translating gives CASSPTGTGFDYGYTF.

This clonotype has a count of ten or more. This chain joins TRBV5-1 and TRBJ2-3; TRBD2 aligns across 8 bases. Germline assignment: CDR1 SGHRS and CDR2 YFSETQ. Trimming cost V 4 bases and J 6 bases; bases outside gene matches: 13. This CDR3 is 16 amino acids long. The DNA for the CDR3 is TGCGCCAGCAGCCCCTTGGAAGCGGGAGCCGTGGATACGCAGTATTTT. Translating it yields CASSPLEAGAVDTQYF.

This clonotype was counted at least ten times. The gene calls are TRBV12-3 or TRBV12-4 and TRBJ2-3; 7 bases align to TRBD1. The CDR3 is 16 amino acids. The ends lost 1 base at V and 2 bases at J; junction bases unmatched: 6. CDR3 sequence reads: CASSLGTGTVTDTQYF. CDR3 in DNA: TGTGCCAGCAGTTTAGGGACAGGAACCGTCACAGATACGCAGTATTTT.

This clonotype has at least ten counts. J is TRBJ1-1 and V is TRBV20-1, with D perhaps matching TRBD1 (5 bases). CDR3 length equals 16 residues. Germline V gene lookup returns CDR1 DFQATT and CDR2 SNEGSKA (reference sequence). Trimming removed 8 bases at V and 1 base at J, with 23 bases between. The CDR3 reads CSNRTGGGLKNTEAFF. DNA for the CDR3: TGCAGTAACCGCACCGGGGGGGGACTCAAGAACACTGAAGCTTTCTTT.

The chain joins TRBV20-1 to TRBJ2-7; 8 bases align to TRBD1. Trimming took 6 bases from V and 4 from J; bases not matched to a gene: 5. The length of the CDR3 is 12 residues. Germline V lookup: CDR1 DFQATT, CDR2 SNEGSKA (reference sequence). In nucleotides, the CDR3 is TGCAGTGCGAAGACAGGGGCTTACGAGCAGTACTTC. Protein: CSAKTGAYEQYF.

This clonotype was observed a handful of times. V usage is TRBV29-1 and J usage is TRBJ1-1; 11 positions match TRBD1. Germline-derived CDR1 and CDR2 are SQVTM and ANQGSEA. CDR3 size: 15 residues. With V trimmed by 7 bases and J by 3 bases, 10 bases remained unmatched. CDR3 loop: CSADGTGGFHTEAFF. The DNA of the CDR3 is TGCAGCGCAGATGGGACAGGGGGTTTTCACACTGAAGCTTTCTTT.